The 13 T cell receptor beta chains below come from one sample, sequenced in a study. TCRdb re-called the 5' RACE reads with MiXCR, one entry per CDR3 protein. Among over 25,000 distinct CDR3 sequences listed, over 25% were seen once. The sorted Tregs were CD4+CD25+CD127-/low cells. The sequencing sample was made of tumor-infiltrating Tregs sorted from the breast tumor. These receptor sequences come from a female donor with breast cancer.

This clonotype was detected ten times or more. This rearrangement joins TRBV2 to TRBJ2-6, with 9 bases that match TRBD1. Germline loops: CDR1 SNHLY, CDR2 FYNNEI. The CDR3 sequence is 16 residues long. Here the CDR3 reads CASGRDRVSGANVLTF. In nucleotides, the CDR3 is TGTGCTTCCGGGCGGGACAGGGTCTCTGGGGCCAACGTCCTGACTTTC.

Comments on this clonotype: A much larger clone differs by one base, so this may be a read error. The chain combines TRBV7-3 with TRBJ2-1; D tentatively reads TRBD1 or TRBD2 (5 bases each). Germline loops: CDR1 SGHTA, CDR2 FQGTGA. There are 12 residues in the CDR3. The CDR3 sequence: CASGFSGDEQFF. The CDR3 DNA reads TGTGCCAGCGGCTTTAGTGGGGACGAGCAGTTCTTC.

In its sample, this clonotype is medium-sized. The DNA for the CDR3 is TGTGCCAGCAGCCAAGAGGCACGGAACACTGAAGCTTTCTTT. This codes for CASSQEARNTEAFF. This chain connects TRBV3-1 to TRBJ1-1; D is uncertain. This CDR3 contains 14 residues. CDR1 and CDR2 (germline): LGHDT, YNNKEL (reference sequence). The V and J ends lost 0 bases and 1 base respectively, with 6 bases between them.

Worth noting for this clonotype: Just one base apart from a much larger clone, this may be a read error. The CDR3 bases are TGTGCCAGCAGCTGGGGCAGCAATCAGCACCAGCATTTT. Its translation is CASSWGSNQHQHF. V and J are TRBV5-4 and TRBJ1-5; D might be TRBD1 (5 bases). The CDR3 extends over 13 amino acids. Per the germline V gene, CDR1 is SGHNT and CDR2 is YYREEE (reference sequence).

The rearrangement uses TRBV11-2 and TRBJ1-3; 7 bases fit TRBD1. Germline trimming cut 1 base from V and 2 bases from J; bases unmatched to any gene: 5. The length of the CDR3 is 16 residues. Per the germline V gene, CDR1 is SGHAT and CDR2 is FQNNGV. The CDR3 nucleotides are TGTGCCAGCAGCTTAGGGTGGCAGGGGGCTGGAAACACCATATATTTT. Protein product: CASSLGWQGAGNTIYF.

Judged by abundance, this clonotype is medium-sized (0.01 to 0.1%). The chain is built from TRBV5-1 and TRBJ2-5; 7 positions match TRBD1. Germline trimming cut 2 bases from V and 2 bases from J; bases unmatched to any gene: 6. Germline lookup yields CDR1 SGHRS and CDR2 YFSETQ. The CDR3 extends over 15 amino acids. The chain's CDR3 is CASSLTGASQETQYF. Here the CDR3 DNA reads TGCGCCAGCAGCTTAACAGGGGCGTCGCAAGAGACCCAGTACTTC.

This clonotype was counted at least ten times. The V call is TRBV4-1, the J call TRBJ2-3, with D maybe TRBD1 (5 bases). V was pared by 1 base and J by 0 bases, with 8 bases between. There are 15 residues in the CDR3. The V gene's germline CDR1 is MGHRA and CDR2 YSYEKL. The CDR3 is CASSQVPGSTDTQYF. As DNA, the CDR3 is TGCGCCAGCAGCCAAGTGCCAGGGAGCACAGATACGCAGTATTTT.

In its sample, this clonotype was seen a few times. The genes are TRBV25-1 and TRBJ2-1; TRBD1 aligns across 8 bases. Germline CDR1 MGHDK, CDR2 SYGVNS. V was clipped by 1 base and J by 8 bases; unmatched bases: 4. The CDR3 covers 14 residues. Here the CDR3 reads CASSESTGVDEQFF. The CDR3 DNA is TGTGCCAGCAGTGAATCGACAGGGGTCGATGAGCAGTTCTTC.

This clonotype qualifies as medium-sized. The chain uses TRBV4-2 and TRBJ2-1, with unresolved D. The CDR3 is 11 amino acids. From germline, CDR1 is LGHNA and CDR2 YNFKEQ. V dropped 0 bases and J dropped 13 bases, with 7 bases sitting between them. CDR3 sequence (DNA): TGTGCCAGCAGCCAAGATGGGTCCCAGTTCTTC. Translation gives CASSQDGSQFF.

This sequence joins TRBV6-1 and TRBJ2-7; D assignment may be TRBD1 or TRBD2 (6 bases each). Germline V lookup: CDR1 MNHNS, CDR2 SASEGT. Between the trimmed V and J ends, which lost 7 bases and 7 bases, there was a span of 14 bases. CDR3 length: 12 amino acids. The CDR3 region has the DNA TGTGCCAGCAAAGGGGGGAATCGGGAGCAGTACTTC. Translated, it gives CASKGGNREQYF.

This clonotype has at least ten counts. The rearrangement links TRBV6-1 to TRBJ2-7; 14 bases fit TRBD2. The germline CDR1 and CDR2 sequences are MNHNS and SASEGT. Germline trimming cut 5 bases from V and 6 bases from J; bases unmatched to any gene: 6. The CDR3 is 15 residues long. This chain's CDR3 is CASSFWTSGGLEQYF. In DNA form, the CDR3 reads TGTGCCAGCAGTTTTTGGACTAGCGGGGGGCTCGAGCAGTACTTC.

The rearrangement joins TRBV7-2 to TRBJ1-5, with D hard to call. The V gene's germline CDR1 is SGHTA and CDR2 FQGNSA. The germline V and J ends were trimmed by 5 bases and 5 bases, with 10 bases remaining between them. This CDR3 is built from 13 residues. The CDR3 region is CASSPSRDQPQHF. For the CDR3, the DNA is TGTGCCAGCAGCCCCTCACGTGATCAGCCCCAGCATTTT.

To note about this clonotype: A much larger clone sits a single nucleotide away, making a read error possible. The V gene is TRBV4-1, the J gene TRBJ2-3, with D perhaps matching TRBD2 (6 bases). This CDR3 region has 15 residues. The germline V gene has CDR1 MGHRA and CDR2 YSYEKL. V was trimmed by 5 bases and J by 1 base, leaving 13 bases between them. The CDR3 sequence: CASSEDPGGTDTQYF. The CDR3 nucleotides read TGCGCCAGCAGCGAGGACCCGGGAGGCACAGATACGCAGTATTTT.